This T cell receptor (beta chain) emerged from a study of beta chain features in type 1 diabetes. The germline V gene encodes CDR1 SGHAT and CDR2 FQNNGV. This CDR3 is 14 amino acids long. The V gene end was trimmed by 5 bases and the J gene end by 1 base; junction bases not matched to a gene: 5. Concerning this clone: Its antigen is unidentified.

The study, taken as a whole, reports: When Type 1 diabetes patients were examined, their TCRB CDR3s proved moderately but significantly shorter in all four CD4+ subsets. PCR may have favored shorter templates equally in patients and controls.

The authors took one heparinised blood draw, averaging approximately 120 mL, from each donor. The sequenced template was cDNA made from the entire isolated RNA. Sequencing was performed with immunoSEQ multiplex PCR; in TCRdb, only in-frame clones are kept and a portion is missing. The sample consists of roughly 240,000 clones, roughly 15% of them appearing once. Sequenced input: naive CD4+ T cells from blood. The rearrangement joins TRBV11-2 to TRBJ2-7; 7 bases agree with TRBD2. This receptor was identified in a woman aged 40 to 49 in good health. CDR3 amino acids: CASSPNSGSYEQYF. Written as DNA, the CDR3 is TGTGCCAGCAGCCCCAATAGCGGGTCCTACGAGCAGTACTTC.